The clone carrying this T cell receptor beta chain appeared many times. What it binds is unknown. CDR1 is MNHEY, CDR2 SMNVEV, per germline (reference sequence). Trimming removed 5 bases at V and 0 bases at J, with 11 bases between. The CDR3 totals 14 residues. Using RNA transcripts as the source, TCR beta CDR3 regions were amplified. During a first-round RT-PCR of the TCR CDR3, the HTBI primer set was used. Using its own MiXCR run on the multiplex PCR reads, TCRdb lists one record per CDR3 protein. This sample has about 640,000 distinct CDR3 sequences, with less than 25% found just once. The data were obtained in a study of T cells in Graves' hyperthyroidism and ophthalmopathy. General observations from the study: Ophthalmopathy was told apart from stable hyperthyroidism by a 13 V-J model. In blood, most of the thyroid clonotypes expanded above 0.001 were also present.

Sequencing used blood. This chain links TRBV27 with TRBJ2-7; a weak D match, TRBD2 (5 bases). This clonotype was obtained from a man aged 25 to 40 with Graves' ophthalmopathy. CDR3 protein: CASSPDLSSYEQYF. CDR3 DNA: TGTGCCAGCAGTCCGGACTTATCCTCCTACGAGCAGTACTTC.